The entry below gives a single T cell receptor (beta chain) sequence along with its context. The entry originates in a study of blood T cell repertoires in COVID-19. Study information: Material from acute and convalescent COVID-19 was sourced from the United States, Italy and Spain.

Per the original methods: Amplification of reference gene primers provided the estimated nucleated cell counts. Clones were read by immunoSEQ multiplex PCR, and TCRdb kept only the in-frame ones, dropping some. Clonal size and the V and J genes are those of that table, whereas D and trimming came from the DNA. The sample comprises under 95,000 clones, around nine tenths of which are singletons, and about 17% rests with the top ten. Trimming took 5 bases from V and 7 from J; bases not matched to a gene: 9. Germline lookup yields CDR1 SGHDN and CDR2 FVKESK. The CDR3 is 15 amino acids. This TCR derives from an elderly woman with acute or convalescent COVID-19. Sequences were obtained from peripheral blood. The chain is built from TRBV14 and TRBJ2-5; 11 bases agree with TRBD2. This CDR3 is CASSTRPGLAGTQYF. CDR3 bases: TGTGCCAGCAGCACAAGGCCCGGACTAGCGGGGACCCAGTACTTC.